This T cell receptor (beta chain) was recovered during a study of cytomegalovirus exposure and HLA in healthy donors. Findings and limits, study-wide: Fewer than 200 TCR beta chains were listed as cytomegalovirus-associated.

Details on this clone: The antigen remains unidentified. One end of the junction is discordant with germline, which a read error may explain.

Primers: 60 Vbeta forward and 13 Jbeta reverse. Produced via immunoSEQ multiplex PCR; TCRdb's table is partial and in-frame only. The table has approximately 160,000 clones, 70% to 85% seen once. The CDR3 loop spans 14 amino acids. Per germline, CDR1 SSHAT and CDR2 FNYEAQ (reference sequence). This TCR came from a man aged 18 to 30 in good health and CMV-seronegative. The genes are TRBV7-7 and TRBJ2-5; maybe TRBD1 (6 bases). Source material: PBMCs. The CDR3 DNA reads as TGTGCTAGCAGCTTAGCTCAGGGGTCGGAGACCCAGTACTTC. Its translation: CASSLAQGSETQYF.